This T cell receptor beta chain was documented in a study of cytomegalovirus exposure and HLA in healthy donors. Findings of the study overall: As was reported, the classifier diagnosed cytomegalovirus status with high specificity and sensitivity. The study put 150 or so TCR beta chains on its list as cytomegalovirus-associated.

From germline, CDR1 is LNHDA and CDR2 SQIVND (reference sequence). Losses at the gene ends were 5 bases for V and 3 bases for J; bases not matched to a gene: 7. The CDR3 is made up of 14 amino acids. Concerning this clone itself: Its cognate antigen is unknown.

Assay: immunoSEQ multiplex PCR; the TCRdb copy retains only in-frame clones and omits some. The sample carries 100,000 to 150,000 clones, about 96% recorded once. The donors were part of the roughly 130-subject validation cohort, which stood apart from the approximately 630-subject first cohort. V usage is TRBV19 and J usage is TRBJ2-7; TRBD1 matches 7 bases. This clonotype originated in a young man in good health and CMV-seronegative. Specimen: PBMCs. The CDR3 DNA reads TGTGCCAGTAGTGATCGGGACAGACGCTACGAGCAGTACTTC. Translation gives CASSDRDRRYEQYF.